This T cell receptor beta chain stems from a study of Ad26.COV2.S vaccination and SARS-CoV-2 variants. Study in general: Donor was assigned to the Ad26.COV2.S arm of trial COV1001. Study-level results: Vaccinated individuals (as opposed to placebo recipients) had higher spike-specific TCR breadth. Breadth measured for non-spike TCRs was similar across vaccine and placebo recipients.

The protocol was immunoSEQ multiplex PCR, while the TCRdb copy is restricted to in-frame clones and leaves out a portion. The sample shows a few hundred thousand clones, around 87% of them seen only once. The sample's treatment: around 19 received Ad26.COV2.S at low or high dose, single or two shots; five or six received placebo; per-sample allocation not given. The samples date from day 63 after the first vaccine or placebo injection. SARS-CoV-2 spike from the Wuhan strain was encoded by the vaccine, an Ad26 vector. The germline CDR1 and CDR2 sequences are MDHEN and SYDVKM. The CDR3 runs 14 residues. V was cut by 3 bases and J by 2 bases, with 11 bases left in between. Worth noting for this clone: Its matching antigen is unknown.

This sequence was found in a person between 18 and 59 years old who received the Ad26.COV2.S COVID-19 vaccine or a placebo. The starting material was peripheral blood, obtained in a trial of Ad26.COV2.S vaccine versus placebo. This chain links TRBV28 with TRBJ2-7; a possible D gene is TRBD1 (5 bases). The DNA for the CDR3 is TGTGCCAGCAGTTTCAGGGTCGATCCCTACGAGCAGTACTTC. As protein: CASSFRVDPYEQYF. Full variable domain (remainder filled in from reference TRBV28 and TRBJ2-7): DVKVTQSSRYLVKRTGEKVFLECVQDMDHENMFWYRQDPGLGLRLIYFSYDVKMKEKGDIPEGYSVSREKKERFSLILESASTNQTSMYLCASSFRVDPYEQYFGPGTRLTVT.